This TCR beta chain was retrieved from a study of blood T cell repertoires in COVID-19. Study at large: COVID-19 samples collected from the United States, Italy and Spain covered acute and convalescent phases. PBMCs, B-cell-depleted T cells, or T cells provided the cDNA or gDNA that made up the material.

The CDR3 runs to 15 residues. With V trimmed by 3 bases and J by 4 bases, 4 bases remained unmatched. Germline values: CDR1 SGHNT, CDR2 YYREEE (reference sequence). Original methodology: Amplified reference gene primers provided the basis for estimating nucleated cell counts. TCRdb keeps only in-frame clones here, not all; method: immunoSEQ multiplex PCR. V and J calls and clone size come straight from that table; D and trimming were deduced from the DNA. The sample carries about 210,000 clones, approximately 84% recorded once. V gene TRBV5-4 combines with J gene TRBJ1-6; TRBD1 aligns across 7 bases. The sequence derives from a woman aged 50 to 60 with active or convalescent COVID-19. The sample consisted of peripheral blood. This CDR3 is CASSSGTDYNSPLHF. In DNA form, the CDR3 reads TGTGCCAGCAGCTCCGGGACAGATTATAATTCACCCCTCCACTTT. Variable domain in full (rest from reference TRBV5-4 and TRBJ1-6): ETGVTQSPTHLIKTRGQQVTLRCSSQSGHNTVSWYQQALGQGPQFIFQYYREEENGRGNFPPRFSGLQFPNYSSELNVNALELDDSALYLCASSSGTDYNSPLHFGNGTRLTVT.